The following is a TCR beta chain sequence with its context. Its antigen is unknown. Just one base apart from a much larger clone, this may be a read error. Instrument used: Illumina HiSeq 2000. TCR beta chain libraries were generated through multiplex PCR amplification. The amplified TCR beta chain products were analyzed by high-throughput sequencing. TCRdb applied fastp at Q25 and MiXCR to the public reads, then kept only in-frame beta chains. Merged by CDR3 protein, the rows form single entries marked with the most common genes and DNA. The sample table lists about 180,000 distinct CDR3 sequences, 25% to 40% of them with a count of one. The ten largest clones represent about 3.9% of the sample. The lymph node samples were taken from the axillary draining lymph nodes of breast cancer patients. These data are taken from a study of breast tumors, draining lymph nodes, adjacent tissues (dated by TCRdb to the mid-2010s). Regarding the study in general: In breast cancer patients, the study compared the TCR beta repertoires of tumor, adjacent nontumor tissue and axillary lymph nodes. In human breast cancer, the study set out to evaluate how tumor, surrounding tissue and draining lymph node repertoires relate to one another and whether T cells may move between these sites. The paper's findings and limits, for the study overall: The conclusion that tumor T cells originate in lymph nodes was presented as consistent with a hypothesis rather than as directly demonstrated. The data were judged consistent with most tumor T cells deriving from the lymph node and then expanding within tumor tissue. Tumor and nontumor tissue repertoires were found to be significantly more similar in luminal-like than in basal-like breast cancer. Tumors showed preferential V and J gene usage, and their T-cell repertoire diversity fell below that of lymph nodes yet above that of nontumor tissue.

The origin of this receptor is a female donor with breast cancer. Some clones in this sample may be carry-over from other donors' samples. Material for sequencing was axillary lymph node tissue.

CDR3 sequence: CASSPRQSNEKLFF. The nucleotide sequence is given as TGTGCCAGCAGCCCGAGGCAGAGTAATGAAAAACTGTTTTTT. The chain is encoded by TRBV5-4 joined to TRBJ1-4; no D gene is confidently identified. From the cysteine through the phenylalanine, the CDR3 covers 14 amino acids. The kept DNA is CDR3 alone, 42 bases in frame from the first base. According to the germline V gene (reference sequence), CDR1 reads SGHNT and CDR2 reads YYREEE. V loses 4 bases, J loses 4 bases, and the germline ends lie 11 bases apart. The CDR3 plus the reference TRBV5-4 and TRBJ1-4 genes for the other parts give the full variable domain: ETGVTQSPTHLIKTRGQQVTLRCSSQSGHNTVSWYQQALGQGPQFIFQYYREEENGRGNFPPRFSGLQFPNYSSELNVNALELDDSALYLCASSPRQSNEKLFFGSGTQLSVL.